This T cell receptor beta chain stems from a study of blood T cell repertoires in COVID-19. Background on the study: Acute and convalescent COVID-19 samples came from the United States, Italy and Spain. PBMCs, B-cell-depleted T cells, or T cells were the source of the cDNA or gDNA that made up the material.

Original processing methods: Nucleated cell counts were estimated from reference gene primer amplification. TCRdb's copy holds only in-frame clones and misses some; the assay was immunoSEQ multiplex PCR. That table supplies the V and J calls and clone size; D and trimming were determined from the DNA. Here the sample spans about 80,000 clones, 78% being singletons. Germline values: CDR1 SGDLS, CDR2 YYNGEE. The ends were cut back, 3 bases at V and 1 base at J, with 11 bases in the middle. The CDR3 loop spans 15 amino acids. The receptor comes from a human donor in a cohort sampled during active COVID-19. Sequenced: peripheral blood. This rearrangement joins TRBV9 to TRBJ2-1, with a tentative D call TRBD1 (6 bases). The CDR3 DNA sequence: TGTGCCAGCAGCGCCAGGGGTGGGTCCTACAATGAGCAGTTCTTC. Residues: CASSARGGSYNEQFF.